This T cell receptor (beta chain) appears in the sequencing data of a study of control samples from healthy donors and cancer patients. Trimming cost V 3 bases and J 2 bases, with 11 bases left between them. The CDR3 runs to 15 residues. Germline values: CDR1 MDHEN, CDR2 SYDVKM. TCRdb's copy holds only in-frame clones and misses some; the assay was immunoSEQ multiplex PCR. The sample includes about 81,000 clones, around 94% of them seen just once. This chain links TRBV28 with TRBJ1-3; tentatively, D is TRBD1 (6 bases). The origin of this receptor is a woman between 18 and 29 years old in good health. The sample taken for sequencing was blood. The CDR3 protein is CASSFLQGPGNTIYF. The CDR3 nucleotides read TGTGCCAGCAGTTTTCTACAGGGCCCTGGAAACACCATATATTTT. The full variable domain, completed using reference TRBV28 and TRBJ1-3, is DVKVTQSSRYLVKRTGEKVFLECVQDMDHENMFWYRQDPGLGLRLIYFSYDVKMKEKGDIPEGYSVSREKKERFSLILESASTNQTSMYLCASSFLQGPGNTIYFGEGSWLTVV.